The clone carrying this T cell receptor beta chain was picked up a small number of times. Its cognate antigen is unknown. These data come from a study of T cell responses to AZD1222 COVID-19 vaccine. Using immunoSEQ multiplex PCR, the repertoire was profiled, and TCRdb retains in-frame clones only, with some absent. Among some 150,000 clones listed, 75% to 90% were seen once. The study's findings and limits: A rise in Spike-specific TCR breadth and depth followed two AZD1222 doses.

CDR3 length: 13 residues. Germline values: CDR1 SGHDN, CDR2 FVKESK. V was clipped by 2 bases and J by 7 bases, with 12 bases between them. The chain carries TRBV14 and TRBJ2-7; D is possibly TRBD1 (6 bases). The sequencing here drew on peripheral blood, taken 28 days after the second AZD1222 dose. The clonotype comes from an adult who received the AZD1222 COVID-19 vaccine. CDR3 protein: CASSQLRGTEQYF. The CDR3 DNA follows: TGTGCCAGCAGCCAACTCAGAGGGACAGAGCAGTACTTC.